This is a list of T cell receptor beta chains from one sample in a study of regulatory T cells in long-lasting Graves disease. Using its own MiXCR run on the multiplex PCR reads, TCRdb lists one record per CDR3 protein. Of 300,000 to 500,000 distinct CDR3 sequences in the sample, less than 25% were seen once. The specimen comprised peripheral blood mononuclear cells (PBMCs), sampled when the disease was refractory, from a patient treated with antithyroid drugs. The receptors here all came from a female donor with Graves disease. Both conserved end residues are part of each CDR3. A D gene is named only where the DNA matches it firmly. Size is stated for part of the rows, as once, few or many counts, or as a class when the clone is expanded.

D gene	J gene	clone size	V gene	CDR3 protein	CDR3 DNA
-	TRBJ1-1	once	TRBV5-5	CASSPWGGSTEAFF	TGTGCCAGCAGCCCCTGGGGGGGTAGCACTGAAGCTTTCTTT
-	TRBJ2-7	many	TRBV7-2	CASSLDAGAILTYEQYF	TGTGCCAGCAGCTTAGATGCAGGAGCAATACTAACCTACGAGCAGTACTTC
-	TRBJ1-5	many	TRBV11-2	CASSLSIGQPQHF	TGTGCCAGCAGCTTAAGTATTGGCCAGCCCCAGCATTTT
-	TRBJ1-5	few	TRBV5-1	CASSLGVGVQPQHF	TGCGCCAGCAGCTTGGGGGTTGGGGTTCAGCCCCAGCATTTT
-	TRBJ2-5	many	TRBV11-2	CASSSLGGLVQETQYF	TGTGCCAGCAGCTCCCTAGGCGGGCTAGTCCAAGAGACCCAGTACTTC
TRBD1	TRBJ1-1	many	TRBV11-2	CASSKGTVGNTEAFF	TGTGCCAGCAGCAAAGGGACAGTGGGGAACACTGAAGCTTTCTTT
-	TRBJ1-2	many	TRBV12-3/TRBV12-4	CASSGNSGVGGYTF	TGTGCCAGCAGTGGTAACAGTGGGGTCGGGGGCTACACCTTC
-	TRBJ1-2	many	TRBV5-8	CASSAAGQRTFELTGYTF	TGTGCCAGCAGCGCGGCGGGACAACGTACCTTCGAACTCACTGGCTACACCTTC
TRBD2	TRBJ2-1	few	TRBV27	CASSLKLMSGSKEFF	TGTGCCAGCAGCCTAAAGCTAATGAGCGGGAGTAAAGAGTTCTTC
-	TRBJ1-2	few	TRBV18	CASSPSSLQGGYTF	TGTGCCAGCTCACCTTCCTCTCTCCAGGGTGGCTACACCTTC
-	TRBJ2-1	-	TRBV19	CASSMGLDPNFYVFF	TGTGCCAGTAGTATGGGTTTGGACCCGAATTTTTACGTGTTCTTC
TRBD2	TRBJ2-2	-	TRBV12-3/TRBV12-4	CAGSLFGGGANTGELFF	TGTGCCGGCAGTTTGTTTGGGGGGGGAGCGAACACCGGGGAGCTGTTTTTT
-	TRBJ2-7	many	TRBV2	CASSVGASGYEQYF	TGTGCCAGCAGTGTTGGGGCCAGCGGTTACGAGCAGTACTTC
-	TRBJ2-5	many	TRBV15	CATSRAFASGTETQYF	TGTGCCACCAGCAGAGCGTTCGCCTCCGGGACGGAGACCCAGTACTTC
-	TRBJ1-2	-	TRBV6-1	CASSYGDSDYGYTF	TGTGCCAGCAGTTACGGCGACAGCGACTATGGCTACACCTTC
-	TRBJ1-2	few	TRBV19	CASRKTGFDYGYTF	TGTGCCAGTAGGAAAACAGGGTTCGACTATGGCTACACCTTC
TRBD1	TRBJ2-7	many	TRBV4-2	CASSQTGQGYEQYF	TGTGCCAGCAGTCAAACGGGACAGGGTTACGAGCAGTACTTC
TRBD2	TRBJ2-3	-	TRBV7-2	CASSILAGGPLGTQYF	TGTGCCAGCAGCATCCTAGCGGGAGGGCCTCTCGGTACGCAGTATTTT
TRBD2	TRBJ2-2	many	TRBV11-2	CASSTRTSGMTGELFF	TGTGCCAGCAGCACCCGGACTAGCGGGATGACCGGGGAGCTGTTTTTT
-	TRBJ2-6	few	TRBV27	CASSLSPGRASGANVLTF	TGTGCCAGCAGTTTATCGCCGGGACGGGCCTCTGGGGCCAACGTCCTGACTTTC
-	TRBJ2-7	-	TRBV20-1	CSARNRLGSYEQYF	TGCAGTGCTAGAAATCGTTTGGGTTCCTACGAGCAGTACTTC
-	TRBJ2-2	few	TRBV12-3/TRBV12-4	CASILGTGELFF	TGTGCCAGCATCTTGGGTACCGGGGAGCTGTTTTTT
-	TRBJ2-5	-	TRBV5-4	CASSLRAPPGETQYF	TGTGCCAGCAGCTTGAGGGCCCCCCCTGGAGAGACCCAGTACTTC
-	TRBJ2-1	-	TRBV7-8	CASSQAQSRWNEQFF	TGTGCCAGCAGCCAGGCCCAATCAAGGTGGAATGAGCAGTTCTTC
TRBD1	TRBJ1-2	many	TRBV2	CASKQGAGYGYTF	TGTGCCAGCAAGCAGGGGGCCGGCTATGGCTACACCTTC
-	TRBJ2-5	many	TRBV6-5	CASSYSWGGETQYF	TGTGCCAGCAGTTACTCTTGGGGCGGCGAGACCCAGTACTTC
TRBD2	TRBJ2-4	many	TRBV9	CASSVGLALNIQYF	TGTGCCAGCAGCGTCGGACTAGCCCTAAACATTCAGTACTTC
-	TRBJ2-7	many	TRBV6-1	CASSEQGYEQYF	TGTGCCAGCAGTGAACAAGGCTACGAGCAGTACTTC
-	TRBJ2-1	-	TRBV30	CAWSVRLGNEQFF	TGTGCCTGGAGTGTACGGCTGGGGAATGAGCAGTTCTTC
-	TRBJ1-6	few	TRBV11-2	CASSYEGSSPLHF	TGTGCCAGCAGCTACGAGGGTAGTTCACCCCTCCACTTT
-	TRBJ2-2	-	TRBV4-3	CASSQDYPGNTGELFF	TGCGCCAGCAGCCAAGATTACCCAGGGAACACCGGGGAGCTGTTTTTT
TRBD1	TRBJ2-5	few	TRBV7-2	CASSLGLQGETQYF	TGTGCCAGCAGCTTAGGTTTACAGGGGGAGACCCAGTACTTC
-	TRBJ2-3	-	TRBV12-3/TRBV12-4	CASSLFRVDTQYF	TGTGCCAGCAGTTTATTTAGAGTGGATACGCAGTATTTT